A single sample is the source of the 18 T cell receptor beta chains below, sequenced in a study of blood T cell repertoires in COVID-19. Clones were sequenced by immunoSEQ multiplex PCR, and TCRdb holds only the in-frame ones, with some missing. In the table there are a few hundred thousand clones, about nine tenths of which are singletons. The sequenced material came from peripheral blood. Receptors were obtained from a middle-aged woman who had recovered from COVID-19.

The rearrangement links TRBV7-3 to TRBJ2-1; 14 bases agree with TRBD2. V shed 5 bases and J 2 bases; nucleotides not matched to a gene: 5. The CDR3 is 17 residues long. Germline CDR1 is SGHTA and CDR2 is FQGTGA. Here the CDR3 reads CASSQGLAGVTYNEQFF. CDR3 nucleotide sequence: TGTGCCAGCAGCCAGGGACTAGCGGGAGTCACCTACAATGAGCAGTTCTTC.

The chain combines TRBV5-1 with TRBJ2-1, with 7 bases that match TRBD2. The germline CDR1 and CDR2 sequences are SGHRS and YFSETQ. This CDR3 has 16 amino acids. Unmatched junction bases numbered 8, after V lost 0 bases and J lost 5 bases. CDR3 coding DNA: TGCGCCAGCAGCTTGGGTCCTAGCGGTAGCCACAATGAGCAGTTCTTC. Its translation is CASSLGPSGSHNEQFF.

The J gene is TRBJ2-3, the V gene TRBV6-4; D uncertain. V shed 5 bases and J shed 0 bases, with 12 bases lying between them. Germline CDR1 is MRHNA and CDR2 is SNTAGT. The CDR3 extends over 15 amino acids. The CDR3: CASSQSTTSTDTQYF. The CDR3 DNA reads TGTGCCAGCAGTCAATCTACTACTAGCACAGATACGCAGTATTTT.

The V call is TRBV29-1, the J call TRBJ1-1; D remains ambiguous. Trimming stripped 7 bases from V and 6 bases from J, with 18 bases between. The CDR3 covers 13 residues. Germline loops: CDR1 SQVTM, CDR2 ANQGSEA. The CDR3 reads CSDRSWGVAEAFF. CDR3 nucleotides: TGCAGCGACCGGTCTTGGGGAGTTGCTGAAGCTTTCTTT.

The chain is built from TRBV11-2 and TRBJ2-3, with unresolved D. V lost 0 bases to trimming and J lost 7 bases, with 11 bases between them. Germline V gene sequence: CDR1 SGHAT, CDR2 FQNNGV. The CDR3 runs 14 residues. The CDR3 DNA reads as TGTGCCAGCAGCTTAGAAGTCTCTAGGAATACGCAGTATTTT. This encodes CASSLEVSRNTQYF. Filled out from reference TRBV11-2 and TRBJ2-3, the complete variable domain reads EAGVAQSPRYKIIEKRQSVAFWCNPISGHATLYWYQQILGQGPKLLIQFQNNGVVDDSQLPKDRFSAERLKGVDSTLKIQPAKLEDSAVYLCASSLEVSRNTQYFGPGTRLTVL.

The J gene is TRBJ2-5, the V gene TRBV11-2; a weak D match, TRBD2 (6 bases). The V end was cut by 3 bases, the J end by 5 bases, with 16 bases between. The CDR3 spans 15 residues. Germline V gene sequence: CDR1 SGHAT, CDR2 FQNNGV. CDR3 nucleotide sequence: TGTGCCAGCAGCTTGGGGACTTCCCCTCAGGAGACCCAGTACTTC. It translates to CASSLGTSPQETQYF.

The chain couples TRBV24-1 to TRBJ2-2; 9 bases fit TRBD2. Germline V CDR1 and CDR2: KGHDR, SFDVKD. The CDR3 runs to 21 residues. V lost 3 bases, J lost 1 base, and 17 bases stayed unmatched. The CDR3 DNA follows: TGTGCCACCAGTGATCCCTCCCGACTAGCGGATCCCACGGGGAACACCGGGGAGCTGTTTTTT. It yields the protein CATSDPSRLADPTGNTGELFF.

The chain links TRBV3-1 (or the pseudogene TRBV3-2) to TRBJ2-7; the match to TRBD2 covers 10 bases. Per the germline V gene, CDR1 is LGHDT and CDR2 is YNNKEL (reference sequence). Losses at the gene ends were 8 bases for V and 2 bases for J; bases not matched to a gene: 6. This CDR3 contains 14 residues. The CDR3 coding sequence is TGTGCCAGCCGCAGGACTAGCGGTACCTACGAGCAGTACTTC. It translates to CASRRTSGTYEQYF.

A word on this clone: The junction departs from the called germline gene at one end, perhaps through a read error. The V call is TRBV7-2, the J call TRBJ2-7; TRBD2 aligns across 9 bases. The V gene's germline CDR1 is SGHTA and CDR2 FQGNSA. The CDR3 consists of 13 residues. As DNA, the CDR3 is TGTGCCAGCAGGTTAGCGGGAGTATTTGAGCAGTACTTC. It translates to CASRLAGVFEQYF.

The chain is built from TRBV28 and TRBJ2-7, with 7 bases that match TRBD2. The ends lost 3 bases at V and 7 bases at J; junction bases unmatched: 9. The CDR3 is 14 residues long. CDR1 is MDHEN, CDR2 SYDVKM, per germline. CDR3 sequence: CASSLPGGSGEQYF. The CDR3 bases are TGTGCCAGCAGTTTGCCGGGAGGATCCGGGGAGCAGTACTTC.

This chain joins TRBV20-1 and TRBJ2-3; no definite D call. Trimming removed 6 bases at V and 1 base at J, with 11 bases between. The CDR3 has 13 amino acids. Germline V lookup: CDR1 DFQATT, CDR2 SNEGSKA (reference sequence). The CDR3 is CSASATGTDTQYF. The CDR3 DNA is TGCAGTGCGAGTGCTACTGGCACAGATACGCAGTATTTT.

The chain joins TRBV2 to TRBJ2-7; tentatively, D is TRBD1 (6 bases). Per germline, CDR1 SNHLY and CDR2 FYNNEI. V was clipped by 3 bases and J by 2 bases, with 17 bases between them. CDR3 size: 16 residues. The CDR3 spells CASSEDLGGAAYEQYF. The CDR3 DNA is TGTGCCAGCAGTGAGGATCTTGGGGGCGCGGCCTACGAGCAGTACTTC.

V and J are TRBV25-1 and TRBJ1-6; D may be TRBD1 (5 bases). The CDR3 spans 15 residues. Germline V gene lookup returns CDR1 MGHDK and CDR2 SYGVNS. V was shortened by 4 bases and J by 7 bases, with 14 bases between the two germline ends. CDR3 sequence: CASSARAGGNSPLHF. The DNA for the CDR3 is TGTGCCAGCAGTGCCAGGGCGGGGGGAAATTCACCCCTCCACTTT. Variable domain in full (rest from reference TRBV25-1 and TRBJ1-6): EADIYQTPRYLVIGTGKKITLECSQTMGHDKMYWYQQDPGMELHLIHYSYGVNSTEKGDLSSESTVSRIRTEHFPLTLESARPSHTSQYLCASSARAGGNSPLHFGNGTRLTVT.

This chain links TRBV10-3 with TRBJ2-6; 10 bases align to TRBD2. Germline assignment: CDR1 ENHRY and CDR2 SYGVKD. V dropped 3 bases and J dropped 2; count of bases not matched to a gene: 7. CDR3 length equals 18 residues. The CDR3 bases are TGTGCCATCAGTGACTGGCTAGCGGGAGTCACTGGGGCCAACGTCCTGACTTTC. Protein: CAISDWLAGVTGANVLTF.

The chain combines TRBV19 with TRBJ1-1; D is ambiguous. Deletions cut 6 bases from V and 5 bases from J, with 22 bases between. The CDR3 length is 16 residues. The germline V gene encodes CDR1 LNHDA and CDR2 SQIVND (reference sequence). Here the CDR3 reads CASRARSRGVKTEAFF. Here the CDR3 DNA reads TGTGCCAGTAGGGCCCGGAGCAGAGGTGTTAAAACTGAAGCTTTCTTT.

The genes are TRBV18 and TRBJ2-2; the D is unclear. The germline CDR1 and CDR2 sequences are KGHSH and LQKENI. Trimming stripped 0 bases from V and 2 bases from J, with 7 bases between. The CDR3 has 15 residues. The CDR3 region is CASSPPSRNTGELFF. The CDR3 DNA follows: TGTGCCAGCTCACCACCGTCCAGAAACACCGGGGAGCTGTTTTTT.

The J gene is TRBJ1-2, the V gene TRBV28; the D gene is possibly TRBD1 (6 bases). Trimming shortened V by 5 bases and J by 5 bases, and 24 bases separated the two germline ends. Germline V CDR1 and CDR2: MDHEN, SYDVKM. The CDR3 runs 17 residues. CDR3 in DNA: TGTGCCAGCAGTGGCGGATCAACAACGGACAGCCTATATGGCTACACCTTC. This encodes CASSGGSTTDSLYGYTF.

The rearrangement joins TRBV10-1 to TRBJ2-5; D possibly corresponds to TRBD2 (6 bases). CDR1 and CDR2 from the germline V gene are WNHNN and SYGVQD (reference sequence). The CDR3 totals 16 residues. Deletions cut 3 bases from V and 2 bases from J, with 16 bases between. DNA of the CDR3: TGCGCCAGCAGTGATGGGGAGGCTCCACCGCAAGAGACCCAGTACTTC. It translates to CASSDGEAPPQETQYF.